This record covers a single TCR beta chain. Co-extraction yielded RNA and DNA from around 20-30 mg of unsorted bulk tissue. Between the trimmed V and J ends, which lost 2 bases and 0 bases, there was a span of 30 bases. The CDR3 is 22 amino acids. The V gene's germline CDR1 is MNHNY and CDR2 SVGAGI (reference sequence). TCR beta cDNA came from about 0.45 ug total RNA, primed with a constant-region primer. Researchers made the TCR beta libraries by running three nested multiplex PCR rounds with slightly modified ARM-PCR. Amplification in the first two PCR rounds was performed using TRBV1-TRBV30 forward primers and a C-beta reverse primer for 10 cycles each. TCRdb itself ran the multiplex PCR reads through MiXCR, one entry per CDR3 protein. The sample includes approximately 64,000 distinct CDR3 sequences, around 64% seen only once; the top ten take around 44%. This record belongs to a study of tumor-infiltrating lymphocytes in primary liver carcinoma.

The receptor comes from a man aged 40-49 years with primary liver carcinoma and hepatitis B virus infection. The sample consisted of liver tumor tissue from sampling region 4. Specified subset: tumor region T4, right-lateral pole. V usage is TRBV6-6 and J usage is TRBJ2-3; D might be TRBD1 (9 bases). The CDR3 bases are TGTGCCAGCAGTTACCCTCTCACAGGGGGCAGCGGGAGTGGAACTAGCACAGATACGCAGTATTTT. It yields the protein CASSYPLTGGSGSGTSTDTQYF.